The 31 T cell receptor beta chains presented below share a single source sample, sequenced in a study of CD8 T cells in ankylosing spondylitis. TCRdb called the 5' RACE reads again in MiXCR, with one record for every CDR3 protein. Of 250,000 to 350,000 distinct CDR3 sequences listed, 15% to 25% are singletons. Sequences were obtained from blood, either unsorted or a sorted T cell fraction (not recorded which). The receptors were sampled from a male donor with ankylosing spondylitis or in good health (not recorded which).

The table lists this clonotype with a few counts. The chain employs TRBV10-3 and TRBJ1-3; perhaps TRBD1 as D (6 bases). The CDR3 has 16 amino acids. Trimming removed 5 bases from V and 0 bases from J, with 14 bases in between. Germline loops: CDR1 ENHRY, CDR2 SYGVKD. This CDR3 reads CAISTGTPNSGNTIYF. The CDR3 DNA sequence: TGTGCCATCAGTACAGGGACTCCTAACTCTGGAAACACCATATATTTT.

J is TRBJ2-7 and V is TRBV6-2 or TRBV6-3; TRBD2 matches 11 bases. Germline V CDR1 and CDR2: MNHEY, SVGEGT. After removal of 4 bases from V and 3 bases from J, the junction contained 2 bases not matched to a gene. CDR3 length: 14 amino acids. The CDR3 protein is CASSLGLAVYEQYV. The CDR3 coding sequence is TGTGCCAGCAGTTTGGGACTAGCGGTCTACGAGCAGTACGTC.

The rearrangement joins TRBV7-3 to TRBJ2-1, with TRBD2 identical over 10 bases. Germline V gene sequence: CDR1 SGHTA, CDR2 FQGTGA. V gave up 5 bases and J gave up 7 bases; unmatched junction bases: 11. The CDR3 consists of 16 residues. The CDR3 DNA follows: TGTGCCAGCAGCGGACAGCGGGGGGGTCTTTTTAATGAGCAGTTCTTC. This sequence encodes CASSGQRGGLFNEQFF.

As concerns this clonotype: This may stem from a read error, because a much larger clone lies one nucleotide away. This chain uses TRBV20-1 with TRBJ2-3; no definite D call. Per the germline V gene, CDR1 is DFQATT and CDR2 is SNEGSKA (reference sequence). The CDR3 loop spans 11 amino acids. V lost 4 bases and J lost 7, with 9 bases in between. CDR3 in amino acids: CSAKALNTQYF. As DNA, the CDR3 is TGCAGTGCTAAAGCATTGAATACGCAGTATTTT.

This rearrangement joins TRBV12-3 or TRBV12-4 to TRBJ2-1; 9 bases line up with TRBD1. Trimming cost V 5 bases and J 4 bases; bases outside gene matches: 9. There are 16 residues in the CDR3. The CDR3 loop is CASSKHRDRAYNEQFF. Written as DNA, the CDR3 is TGTGCCAGCAGTAAACACCGGGACAGGGCGTACAATGAGCAGTTCTTC.

The rearrangement uses TRBV3-1 and TRBJ2-4; D may be TRBD1 (6 bases). Germline loops: CDR1 LGHDT, CDR2 YNNKEL (reference sequence). The CDR3 runs to 16 residues. The V end was cut by 4 bases, the J end by 5 bases, with 18 bases between. The DNA of the CDR3 is TGTGCCAGCAGCCCTCCTTTTCCGGGACACCAAAACATTCAGTACTTC. Translating it yields CASSPPFPGHQNIQYF.

The chain has TRBV5-1 and TRBJ1-5; D unclear. The germline V and J ends were trimmed by 4 bases and 7 bases, with 18 bases remaining between them. CDR1 and CDR2 (germline): SGHRS, YFSETQ. There are 15 residues in the CDR3. The CDR3 nucleotides are TGCGCCAGCAGCCTGGACCCTTCGAGGGAGCAGCCCCAGCATTTT. This encodes CASSLDPSREQPQHF.

The rearrangement joins TRBV4-1 to TRBJ2-1; D possibly corresponds to TRBD2 (5 bases). Germline V gives CDR1 MGHRA, CDR2 YSYEKL. Trimming removed 1 base at V and 0 bases at J, with 10 bases between. The CDR3 has 16 amino acids. This CDR3 is CASSQGEGSSYNEQFF. The CDR3 coding sequence is TGCGCCAGCAGCCAAGGAGAGGGCAGCTCCTACAATGAGCAGTTCTTC.

Of note for this clonotype: The CDR3 does not end in the conserved phenylalanine or tryptophan, so this is likely a read error. This rearrangement joins TRBV28 to TRBJ2-5, with a tentative D call TRBD1 (6 bases). CDR1 and CDR2 from the germline V gene are MDHEN and SYDVKM. Trimming took 3 bases from V and 3 from J, leaving 17 bases between them. The CDR3 sequence is 16 residues long. This CDR3 is CASSLGDMPPEETQYL. The CDR3 region has the DNA TGTGCCAGCAGTTTGGGGGACATGCCCCCAGAAGAGACCCAGTACCTC.

The chain couples TRBV18 to TRBJ2-1, with TRBD2 identical over 9 bases. Losses at the gene ends were 0 bases for V and 0 bases for J; bases not matched to a gene: 12. Germline V lookup: CDR1 KGHSH, CDR2 LQKENI. The CDR3 runs to 20 residues. The CDR3 DNA is TGTGCCAGCTCACCACCGAAAAGCCCTAGCGGGGCCAGCTCCTACAATGAGCAGTTCTTC. Amino acid sequence: CASSPPKSPSGASSYNEQFF.

Notes on this clonotype: A read error may explain this, as a much larger clone is one base away. The CDR3 bases are TGTGCCAGCAGTGTGGACCCTTACGCGCAGTACGTC. Protein product: CASSVDPYAQYV. The genes are TRBV2 and TRBJ2-7; D not certain. The CDR3 is made up of 12 amino acids. Germline V gene data show CDR1 as SNHLY and CDR2 as FYNNEI.

This clonotype has more than one count but fewer than ten. V is TRBV5-6 and J is TRBJ2-1; TRBD1 aligns across 7 bases. There are 16 residues in the CDR3. Germline loops: CDR1 SGHDT, CDR2 YYEEEE. V was clipped by 4 bases and J by 4 bases; unmatched bases: 11. CDR3 residues: CASSPRATGLYNEQFF. The CDR3, as DNA: TGTGCCAGCAGCCCGCGGGCGACAGGGTTATACAATGAGCAGTTCTTC.

The chain uses TRBV6-8 and TRBJ1-6; D perhaps matches TRBD1 (5 bases). Trimming took 5 bases from V and 7 from J, leaving 27 bases between them. Per the germline V gene, CDR1 is MNHGY and CDR2 is SAAAGT. The CDR3 has 19 residues. The CDR3 is CASSDYPTPRQRPNSPLHF. CDR3 in DNA: TGTGCCAGCAGTGACTATCCCACGCCAAGACAGAGACCGAATTCACCCCTCCACTTT.

This chain uses TRBV11-2 with TRBJ2-7; perhaps TRBD1 as D (6 bases). This CDR3 comprises 15 residues. Germline V gene data show CDR1 as SGHAT and CDR2 as FQNNGV. The V and J ends lost 2 bases and 2 bases respectively, with 13 bases between them. The CDR3: CASSLMSGVPYEQYV. The CDR3 DNA reads TGTGCCAGCAGCTTAATGTCAGGGGTGCCCTACGAGCAGTACGTC.

There are a few counts of this clonotype. The rearrangement joins TRBV20-1 to TRBJ1-5; D not certain. Germline values: CDR1 DFQATT, CDR2 SNEGSKA (reference sequence). CDR3 size: 13 residues. Trimming removed 5 bases at V and 4 bases at J, with 12 bases between. The CDR3 loop is CSAWPGLNQPQHF. The CDR3 region has the DNA TGCAGTGCTTGGCCCGGGCTTAATCAGCCCCAGCATTTT.

The V gene is TRBV10-2, the J gene TRBJ2-7; D is ambiguous. The CDR3 extends over 13 amino acids. Germline-derived CDR1 and CDR2 are WSHSY and SAAADI. Trimming took 4 bases from V and 3 from J, leaving 10 bases between them. The CDR3 here is CASSGPKIYEQYV. The DNA for the CDR3 is TGCGCCAGCAGTGGTCCAAAGATCTACGAGCAGTACGTC.

There are many counts of this clonotype. This likely comes from a read error, as the CDR3 has no conserved phenylalanine or tryptophan at its end. V gene TRBV20-1 combines with J gene TRBJ1-6; possibly TRBD1 for D (6 bases). This CDR3 has 13 amino acids. Germline CDR1 and CDR2: DFQATT and SNEGSKA (reference sequence). The V gene lost 3 bases and the J gene lost 14 bases, with 17 bases spanning the gap. The DNA of the CDR3 is TGCAGTGCTAGCCCGGGGGCAGCACCATCCCTCCACTCT. Residues: CSASPGAAPSLHS.

Comments on this clonotype: A much bigger clone sits one base away, suggesting this may be a read error. The chain is built from TRBV12-3 or TRBV12-4 and TRBJ1-1; D possibly corresponds to TRBD1 (6 bases). The CDR3 has 14 amino acids. The CDR3 nucleotides read TGTGCCAGTATGGGGGCAGGGAGGTTTGCTGAAGCTCTCTTT. This gives the protein CASMGAGRFAEALF.

Ten or more counts support this clonotype. The chain has TRBV3-2 and TRBJ2-2; TRBD1, the table's D call, was not compared with the DNA. TRBV3-2 has pseudogene status. This CDR3 spans 17 amino acids. The CDR3 bases are TGTGCCAGCGGGGGATCCGACGGGACACGGAACACCGGGGAGCTGTTTTTT. It encodes CASGGSDGTRNTGELFF.

This clonotype was detected a few times. The chain couples TRBV6-2 or TRBV6-3 to TRBJ1-2, with D perhaps TRBD1 (5 bases). Trimming removed 9 bases from V and 2 bases from J, with 16 bases in between. Germline V gene lookup returns CDR1 MNHEY and CDR2 SVGEGT. This CDR3 spans 14 amino acids. This chain's CDR3 is CASGRGLINYGYTF. CDR3 nucleotides: TGTGCCAGTGGGAGGGGACTGATAAACTATGGCTACACCTTC.

This rearrangement joins TRBV7-9 to TRBJ1-5; a weak D match, TRBD1 (6 bases). The germline V gene encodes CDR1 SEHNR and CDR2 FQNEAQ (reference sequence). The CDR3 covers 14 residues. The germline V and J ends were trimmed by 3 bases and 6 bases, with 12 bases remaining between them. DNA for the CDR3: TGTGCCAGCAGCTTGAACGGGGGCGGTCAGCCCCAGCATTTT. This translates into CASSLNGGGQPQHF. The full variable domain, rest sourced from reference TRBV7-9 and TRBJ1-5, is DTGVSQNPRHKITKRGQNVTFRCDPISEHNRLYWYRQTLGQGPEFLTYFQNEAQLEKSRLLSDRFSAERPKGSFSTLEIQRTEQGDSAMYLCASSLNGGGQPQHFGDGTRLSIL.

V is TRBV2 and J is TRBJ2-2; tentatively, D is TRBD1 (6 bases). The CDR3 sequence is 16 residues long. The V end lost 4 bases, the J end lost 6 bases, and 18 bases lay between the germline ends. Germline V lookup: CDR1 SNHLY, CDR2 FYNNEI. CDR3: CASSGARAGVAGELFF. For the CDR3, the DNA is TGTGCCAGCAGTGGCGCACGCGCAGGGGTAGCCGGGGAGCTGTTTTTT. The full variable domain, with the rest looked up from reference TRBV2 and TRBJ2-2, is EPEVTQTPSHQVTQMGQEVILRCVPISNHLYFYWYRQILGQKVEFLVSFYNNEISEKSEIFDDQFSVERPDGSNFTLKIRSTKLEDSAMYFCASSGARAGVAGELFFGEGSRLTVL.

The rearrangement uses TRBV27 and TRBJ2-1, with D possibly TRBD2 on 5 matching bases. CDR3 length: 13 amino acids. V shed 5 bases and J shed 1 base, with 6 bases lying between them. From germline, CDR1 is MNHEY and CDR2 SMNVEV (reference sequence). The CDR3 is CASSRTSYNEQFF. The CDR3, as DNA: TGTGCCAGCAGTCGGACTTCCTACAATGAGCAGTTCTTC.

This sequence joins TRBV28 and TRBJ2-2; TRBD2 might be the D (5 bases). The length of the CDR3 is 14 residues. V dropped 5 bases and J dropped 6 bases, with 13 bases sitting between them. Germline V gene data show CDR1 as MDHEN and CDR2 as SYDVKM. The CDR3 DNA is TGTGCCAGCAGTCGTACTAGTTTTCCCGGGGAGCTGTTTTTT. It codes for CASSRTSFPGELFF. The whole variable domain, remainder taken from reference TRBV28 and TRBJ2-2, is DVKVTQSSRYLVKRTGEKVFLECVQDMDHENMFWYRQDPGLGLRLIYFSYDVKMKEKGDIPEGYSVSREKKERFSLILESASTNQTSMYLCASSRTSFPGELFFGEGSRLTVL.

The chain is built from TRBV12-3 or TRBV12-4 and TRBJ1-3; D ambiguous. V gave up 4 bases and J gave up 2 bases, with 9 bases separating them. This CDR3 is built from 14 residues. The CDR3 reads CASSSSTPGNTIYF. CDR3 nucleotide sequence: TGTGCCAGCAGTTCATCGACCCCTGGAAACACCATATATTTT.

This clonotype turned up a few times. The chain is built from TRBV12-3 or TRBV12-4 and TRBJ1-2; D gene uncertain. The length of the CDR3 is 12 residues. The ends were cut back, 3 bases at V and 5 bases at J, with 7 bases in the middle. This CDR3 reads CASSLGPYGYTF. The CDR3 DNA follows: TGTGCCAGCAGTTTGGGCCCATATGGCTACACCTTC.

Only a few counts were recorded for this clonotype. The rearrangement joins TRBV5-1 to TRBJ2-5; D gene uncertain. Germline lookup yields CDR1 SGHRS and CDR2 YFSETQ. There are 14 residues in the CDR3. The germline V and J ends were trimmed by 2 bases and 0 bases, with 8 bases remaining between them. CDR3 region: CASSLMSDQETQYF. CDR3 in DNA: TGCGCCAGCAGCTTAATGTCAGACCAAGAGACCCAGTACTTC.

This clonotype was seen only a few times. The chain has TRBV10-3 and TRBJ2-5; 9 bases match TRBD2. Losses at the gene ends were 5 bases for V and 3 bases for J; bases not matched to a gene: 4. This CDR3 is 14 amino acids long. In germline, CDR1 is ENHRY, CDR2 SYGVKD. The chain's CDR3 is CAISPSSGEETQYF. For the CDR3, the DNA is TGTGCCATCAGTCCCTCTAGCGGGGAAGAGACCCAGTACTTC.

This clonotype was counted ten times or more. The gene calls are TRBV10-3 and TRBJ2-5; possible D gene TRBD2, 5 bases. Germline V gene lookup returns CDR1 ENHRY and CDR2 SYGVKD. The CDR3 has 14 residues. The V end was cut by 4 bases, the J end by 1 base, with 10 bases between. The CDR3 reads CAISGASFQETQYF. The CDR3 nucleotides are TGTGCCATCAGTGGGGCTAGCTTCCAAGAGACCCAGTACTTC.

The genes are TRBV7-3 and TRBJ2-5, with a weak D call TRBD1 (7 bases). Germline V gene data show CDR1 as SGHTA and CDR2 as FQGTGA. Trimming pared 5 bases from V and 5 bases from J, leaving 21 bases between. The CDR3 loop spans 16 amino acids. CDR3 nucleotides: TGTGCCAGCAGCCCAATCGGCAGGGGGAGCGGGGAGACCCAGTACTTC. Residues: CASSPIGRGSGETQYF.

This clonotype was seen many times. This chain links TRBV9 with TRBJ2-5; 7 bases are shared with TRBD1. The CDR3 totals 14 residues. The J segment lost 5 bases and the V segment lost 0 bases, leaving 4 bases of the junction unmatched. The germline V gene encodes CDR1 SGDLS and CDR2 YYNGEE. CDR3 loop: CASSVGQGVETQYF. In DNA, the CDR3 is TGTGCCAGCAGCGTAGGGCAGGGGGTGGAGACCCAGTACTTC.